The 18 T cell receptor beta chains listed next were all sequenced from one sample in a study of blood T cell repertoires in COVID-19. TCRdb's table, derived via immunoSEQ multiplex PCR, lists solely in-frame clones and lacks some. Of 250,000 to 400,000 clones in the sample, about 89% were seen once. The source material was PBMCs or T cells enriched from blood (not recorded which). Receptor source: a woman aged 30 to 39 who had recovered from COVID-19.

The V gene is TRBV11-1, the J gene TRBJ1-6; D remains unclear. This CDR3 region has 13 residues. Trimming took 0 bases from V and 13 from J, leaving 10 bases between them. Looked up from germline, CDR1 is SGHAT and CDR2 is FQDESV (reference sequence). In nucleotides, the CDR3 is TGTGCCAGCAGCTTAGCGCCTTTTGAGCCCCTCCACTTT. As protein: CASSLAPFEPLHF.

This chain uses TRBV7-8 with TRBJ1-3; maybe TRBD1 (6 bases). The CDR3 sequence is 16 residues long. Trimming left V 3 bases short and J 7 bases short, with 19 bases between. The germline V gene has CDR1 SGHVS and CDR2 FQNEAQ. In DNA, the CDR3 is TGTGCCAGCAGCTTTATGATCGGGTCCCAGGGGAACACCATATATTTT. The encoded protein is CASSFMIGSQGNTIYF.

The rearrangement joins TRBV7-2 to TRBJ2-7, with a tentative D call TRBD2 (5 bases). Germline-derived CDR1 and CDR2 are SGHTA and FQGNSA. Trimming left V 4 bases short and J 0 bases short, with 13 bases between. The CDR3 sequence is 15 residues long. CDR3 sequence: CASSSTPDFSYEQYF. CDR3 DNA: TGTGCCAGCAGCTCCACGCCGGACTTCTCCTACGAGCAGTACTTC.

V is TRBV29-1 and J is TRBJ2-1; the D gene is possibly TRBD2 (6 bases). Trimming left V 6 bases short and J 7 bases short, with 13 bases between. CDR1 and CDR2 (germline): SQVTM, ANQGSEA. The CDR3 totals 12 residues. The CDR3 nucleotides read TGCAGCGTCATATCGGGACTGAATGAGCAGTTCTTC. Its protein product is CSVISGLNEQFF.

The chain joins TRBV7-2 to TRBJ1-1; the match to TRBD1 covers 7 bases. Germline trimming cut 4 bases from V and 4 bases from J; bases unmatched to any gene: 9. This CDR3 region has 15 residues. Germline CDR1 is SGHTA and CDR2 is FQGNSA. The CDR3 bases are TGTGCCAGCAGCTCCGCCGGGACAGAGCTCACTGAAGCTTTCTTT. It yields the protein CASSSAGTELTEAFF.

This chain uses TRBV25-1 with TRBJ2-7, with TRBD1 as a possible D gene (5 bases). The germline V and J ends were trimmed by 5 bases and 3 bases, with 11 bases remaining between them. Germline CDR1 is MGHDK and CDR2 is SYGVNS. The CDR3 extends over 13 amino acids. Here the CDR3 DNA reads TGTGCCAGCAGTTTAGGGGCAGGCTACGAGCAGTACTTC. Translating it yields CASSLGAGYEQYF.

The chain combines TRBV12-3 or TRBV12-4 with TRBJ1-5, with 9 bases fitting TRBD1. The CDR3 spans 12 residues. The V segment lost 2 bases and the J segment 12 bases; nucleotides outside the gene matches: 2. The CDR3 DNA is TGTGCCAGCAGTTTATCGGGACAGGGCCAGCATTTT. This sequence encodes CASSLSGQGQHF.

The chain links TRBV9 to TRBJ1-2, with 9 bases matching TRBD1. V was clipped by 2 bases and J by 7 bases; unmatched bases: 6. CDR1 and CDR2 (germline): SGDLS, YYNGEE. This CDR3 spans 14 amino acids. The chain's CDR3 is CASSVADRGSGYTF. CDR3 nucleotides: TGTGCCAGCAGCGTCGCTGACAGGGGGAGTGGCTACACCTTC. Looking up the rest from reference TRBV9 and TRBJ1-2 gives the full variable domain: DSGVTQTPKHLITATGQRVTLRCSPRSGDLSVYWYQQSLDQGLQFLIQYYNGEERAKGNILERFSAQQFPDLHSELNLSSLELGDSALYFCASSVADRGSGYTFGSGTRLTVV.

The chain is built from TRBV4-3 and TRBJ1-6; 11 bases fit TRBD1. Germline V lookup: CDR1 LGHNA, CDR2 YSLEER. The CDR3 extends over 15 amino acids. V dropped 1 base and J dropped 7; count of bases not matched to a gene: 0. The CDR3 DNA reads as TGCGCCAGCAGCCAAGGGGACAGGGGGAATTCACCCCTCCACTTT. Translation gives CASSQGDRGNSPLHF.

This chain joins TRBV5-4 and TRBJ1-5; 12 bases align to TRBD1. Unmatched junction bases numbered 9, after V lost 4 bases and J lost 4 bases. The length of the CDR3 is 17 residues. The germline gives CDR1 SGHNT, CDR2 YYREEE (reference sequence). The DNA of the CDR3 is TGTGCCAGCAGCCCCGGGACAGGGGGCCTCGGGAATCAGCCCCAGCATTTT. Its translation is CASSPGTGGLGNQPQHF.

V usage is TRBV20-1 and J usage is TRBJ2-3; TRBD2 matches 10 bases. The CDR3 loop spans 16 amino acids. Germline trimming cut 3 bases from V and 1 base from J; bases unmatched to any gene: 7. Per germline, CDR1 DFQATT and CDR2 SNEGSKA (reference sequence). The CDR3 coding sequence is TGCAGTGCTAGTCGGGCTAGCGGGGGCCGCACAGATACGCAGTATTTT. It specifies CSASRASGGRTDTQYF.

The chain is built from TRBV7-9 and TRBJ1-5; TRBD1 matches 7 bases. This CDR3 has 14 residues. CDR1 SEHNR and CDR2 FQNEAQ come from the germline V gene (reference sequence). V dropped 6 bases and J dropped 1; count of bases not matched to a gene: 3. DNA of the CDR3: TGTGCCAGCAGTTGGGGACAGAGCAATCAGCCCCAGCATTTT. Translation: CASSWGQSNQPQHF.

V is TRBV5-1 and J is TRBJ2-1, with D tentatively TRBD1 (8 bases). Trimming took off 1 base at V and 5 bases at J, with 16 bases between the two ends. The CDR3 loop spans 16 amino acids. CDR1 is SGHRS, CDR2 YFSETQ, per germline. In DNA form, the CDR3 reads TGCGCCAGCAGCTTGCTGAGACAGGGGAGGGACAATGAGCAGTTCTTC. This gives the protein CASSLLRQGRDNEQFF.

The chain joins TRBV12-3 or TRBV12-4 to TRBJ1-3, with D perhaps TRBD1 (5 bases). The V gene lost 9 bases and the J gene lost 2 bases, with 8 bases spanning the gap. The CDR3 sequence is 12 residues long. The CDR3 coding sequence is TGTGCCAGTCAGGGTGCTGGAAACACCATATATTTT. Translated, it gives CASQGAGNTIYF.

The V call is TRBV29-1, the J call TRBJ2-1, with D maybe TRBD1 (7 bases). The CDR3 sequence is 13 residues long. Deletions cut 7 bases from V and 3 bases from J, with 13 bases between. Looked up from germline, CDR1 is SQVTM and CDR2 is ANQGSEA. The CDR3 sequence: CSGGDSLYNEQFF. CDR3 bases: TGCAGCGGGGGGGACAGCCTCTACAATGAGCAGTTCTTC.

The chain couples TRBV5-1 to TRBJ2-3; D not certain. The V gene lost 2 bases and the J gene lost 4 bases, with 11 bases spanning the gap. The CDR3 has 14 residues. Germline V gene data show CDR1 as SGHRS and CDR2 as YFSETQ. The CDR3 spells CASSFHSPPDTQYF. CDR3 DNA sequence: TGCGCCAGCAGCTTTCACTCGCCCCCAGATACGCAGTATTTT.

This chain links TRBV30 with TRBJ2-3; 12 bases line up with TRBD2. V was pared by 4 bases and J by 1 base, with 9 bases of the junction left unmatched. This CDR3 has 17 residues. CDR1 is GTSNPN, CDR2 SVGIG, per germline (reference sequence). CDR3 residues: CAWTRSRTSGGTDTQYF. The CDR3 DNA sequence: TGTGCCTGGACCCGATCCCGGACTAGCGGGGGCACAGATACGCAGTATTTT.

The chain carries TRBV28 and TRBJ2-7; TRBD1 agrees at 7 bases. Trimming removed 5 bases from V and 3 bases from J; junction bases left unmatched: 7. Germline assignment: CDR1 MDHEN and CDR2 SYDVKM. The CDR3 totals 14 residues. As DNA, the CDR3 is TGTGCCAGCAGTAAACCCGGACAGGTCTACGAGCAGTACTTC. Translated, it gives CASSKPGQVYEQYF.